A selection of T cell receptor beta chains follows, all from one sample in a study of blood T cell repertoires in COVID-19. Assay used: immunoSEQ multiplex PCR; TCRdb lists only in-frame clones, some missing. The sample contains 260,000 or so clones, roughly four fifths of which appear only once. The sequencing sample was made of peripheral blood. These receptor sequences come from a woman in her seventies with acute or convalescent COVID-19. The CDR3 runs from the conserved cysteine through the conserved F or W. Fields, in order: J gene, V gene, clone size, D gene, CDR3 DNA, CDR3 protein. D genes are given only for firm matches. Size is omitted from some rows. Given values are once, few, many or a class for expanded clones.

j_call: TRBJ1-2; v_call: TRBV7-2; clone_size: NA; d_call: NA; cdr3_nt: TGTGCCAGCAGCTTAGACAGTTTGGTTGGCTACACCTTC; cdr3_aa: CASSLDSLVGYTF
j_call: TRBJ1-2; v_call: TRBV7-6; clone_size: once; d_call: NA; cdr3_nt: TGTGCCAGCAGCTTAAGCTCGGGGGGAGACAACTATGGCTACACCTTC; cdr3_aa: CASSLSSGGDNYGYTF
j_call: TRBJ1-2; v_call: TRBV28; clone_size: NA; d_call: NA; cdr3_nt: TGTGCCAGCGGGGGGGGCCCTAACTATGGCTACACCTTC; cdr3_aa: CASGGGPNYGYTF
j_call: TRBJ2-3; v_call: TRBV5-6; clone_size: NA; d_call: NA; cdr3_nt: TGTGCCAGCAGCTCGGATAATGGGCCGGGGACAGATACGCAGTATTTT; cdr3_aa: CASSSDNGPGTDTQYF
j_call: TRBJ2-1; v_call: TRBV11-2; clone_size: NA; d_call: NA; cdr3_nt: TGTGCCAGCAGCCCTTATATGGCCCTGCAGTTCTTC; cdr3_aa: CASSPYMALQFF
j_call: TRBJ1-5; v_call: TRBV5-5; clone_size: NA; d_call: NA; cdr3_nt: TGTGCCAGCAGCCGTTCCCGGGATTTCCCAAATCAGCCCCAGCATTTT; cdr3_aa: CASSRSRDFPNQPQHF
j_call: TRBJ1-1; v_call: TRBV5-5; clone_size: NA; d_call: NA; cdr3_nt: TGTGCCAGCAGCTTGCGGCGGCAGTCCATGAACACTGAAGCTTTCTTT; cdr3_aa: CASSLRRQSMNTEAFF
j_call: TRBJ2-7; v_call: TRBV5-1; clone_size: NA; d_call: TRBD1; cdr3_nt: TGCGCCAGCAGCGAGGGGACAGGGGGTTACCCCTACGAGCAGTACTTC; cdr3_aa: CASSEGTGGYPYEQYF
j_call: TRBJ1-5; v_call: TRBV4-2; clone_size: NA; d_call: NA; cdr3_nt: TGTGCCAGCAGCCAAGATTTCGCGGGGGCCGGTCAGCCCCAGCATTTT; cdr3_aa: CASSQDFAGAGQPQHF
j_call: TRBJ1-6; v_call: TRBV6-5; clone_size: NA; d_call: NA; cdr3_nt: TGTGCCAGTTCTCGGACGTCGGCGGGTGATTCACCCCTCCACTTT; cdr3_aa: CASSRTSAGDSPLHF
j_call: TRBJ1-5; v_call: TRBV6-2/TRBV6-3; clone_size: once; d_call: NA; cdr3_nt: TGTGCCAGCAGTTACAATCAGGGCCCCCAGCATTTT; cdr3_aa: CASSYNQGPQHF